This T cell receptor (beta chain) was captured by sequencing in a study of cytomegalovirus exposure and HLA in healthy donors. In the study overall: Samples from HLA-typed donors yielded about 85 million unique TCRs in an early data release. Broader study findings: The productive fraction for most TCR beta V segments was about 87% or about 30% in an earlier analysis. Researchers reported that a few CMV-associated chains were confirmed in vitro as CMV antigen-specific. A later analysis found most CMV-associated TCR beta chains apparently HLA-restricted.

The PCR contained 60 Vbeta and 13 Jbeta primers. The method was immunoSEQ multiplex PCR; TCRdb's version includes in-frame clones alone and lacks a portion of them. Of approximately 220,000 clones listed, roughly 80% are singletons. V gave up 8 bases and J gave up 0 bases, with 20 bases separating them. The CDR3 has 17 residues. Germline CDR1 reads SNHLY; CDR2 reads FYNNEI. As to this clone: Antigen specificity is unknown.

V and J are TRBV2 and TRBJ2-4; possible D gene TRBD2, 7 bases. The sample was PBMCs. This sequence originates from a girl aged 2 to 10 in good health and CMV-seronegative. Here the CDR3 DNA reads TGTGCCAGCCAGGAGGATATGGGGGGGCTAGCCAAAAACATTCAGTACTTC. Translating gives CASQEDMGGLAKNIQYF. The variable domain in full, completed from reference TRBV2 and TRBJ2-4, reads EPEVTQTPSHQVTQMGQEVILRCVPISNHLYFYWYRQILGQKVEFLVSFYNNEISEKSEIFDDQFSVERPDGSNFTLKIRSTKLEDSAMYFCASQEDMGGLAKNIQYFGAGTRLSVL.